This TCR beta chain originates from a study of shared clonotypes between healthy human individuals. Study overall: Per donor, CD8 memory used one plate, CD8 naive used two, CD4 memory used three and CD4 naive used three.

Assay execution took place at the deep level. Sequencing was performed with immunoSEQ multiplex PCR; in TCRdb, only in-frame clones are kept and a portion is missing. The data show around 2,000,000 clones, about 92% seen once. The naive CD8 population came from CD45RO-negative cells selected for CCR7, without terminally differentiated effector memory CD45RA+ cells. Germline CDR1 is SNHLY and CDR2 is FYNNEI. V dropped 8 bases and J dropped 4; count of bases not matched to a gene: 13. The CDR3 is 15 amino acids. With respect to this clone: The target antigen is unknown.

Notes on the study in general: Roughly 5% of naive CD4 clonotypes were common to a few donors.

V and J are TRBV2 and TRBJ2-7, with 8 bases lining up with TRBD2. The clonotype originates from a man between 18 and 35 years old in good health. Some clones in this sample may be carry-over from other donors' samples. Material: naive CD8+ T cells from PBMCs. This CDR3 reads CASSQSGGPPYEQYF. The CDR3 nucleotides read TGTGCCAGCTCTCAGTCGGGAGGGCCACCGTACGAGCAGTACTTC.